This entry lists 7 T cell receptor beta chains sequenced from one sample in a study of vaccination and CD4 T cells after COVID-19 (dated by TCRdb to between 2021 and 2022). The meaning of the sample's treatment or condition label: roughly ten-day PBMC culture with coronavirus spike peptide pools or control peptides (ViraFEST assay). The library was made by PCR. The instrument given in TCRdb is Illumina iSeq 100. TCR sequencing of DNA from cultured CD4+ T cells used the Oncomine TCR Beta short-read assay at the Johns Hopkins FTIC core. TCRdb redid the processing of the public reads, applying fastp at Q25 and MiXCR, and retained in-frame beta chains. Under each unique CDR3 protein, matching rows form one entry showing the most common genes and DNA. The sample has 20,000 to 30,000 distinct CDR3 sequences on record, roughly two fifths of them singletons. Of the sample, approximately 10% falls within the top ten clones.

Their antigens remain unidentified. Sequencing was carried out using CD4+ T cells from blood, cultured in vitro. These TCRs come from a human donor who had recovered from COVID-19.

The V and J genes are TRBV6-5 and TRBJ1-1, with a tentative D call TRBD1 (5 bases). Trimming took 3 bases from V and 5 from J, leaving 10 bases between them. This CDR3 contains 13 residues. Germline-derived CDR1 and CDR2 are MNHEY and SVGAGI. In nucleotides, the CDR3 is TGTGCCAGCAGTTATGGGGGGGAGACTGAAGCTTTCTTT. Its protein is CASSYGGETEAFF.

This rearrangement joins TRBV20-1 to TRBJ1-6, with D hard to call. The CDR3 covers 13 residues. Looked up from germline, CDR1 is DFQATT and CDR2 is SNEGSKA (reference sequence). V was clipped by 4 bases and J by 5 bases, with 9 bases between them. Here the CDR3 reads CSAIQRDNSPLHF. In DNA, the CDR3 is TGCAGTGCTATTCAACGGGATAATTCACCCCTCCACTTT.

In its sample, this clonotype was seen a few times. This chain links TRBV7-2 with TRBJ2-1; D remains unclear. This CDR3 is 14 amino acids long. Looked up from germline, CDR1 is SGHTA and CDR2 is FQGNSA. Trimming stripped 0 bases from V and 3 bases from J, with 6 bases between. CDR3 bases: TGTGCCAGCAGCTTAGCTCTCCTCTACAATGAGCAGTTCTTC. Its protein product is CASSLALLYNEQFF.

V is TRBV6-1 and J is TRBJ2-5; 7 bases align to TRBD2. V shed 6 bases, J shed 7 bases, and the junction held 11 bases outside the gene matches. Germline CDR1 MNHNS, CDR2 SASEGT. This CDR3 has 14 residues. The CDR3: CASSNSGRFGTQYF. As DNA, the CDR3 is TGTGCCAGCAGCAACTCCGGGAGGTTTGGGACCCAGTACTTC.

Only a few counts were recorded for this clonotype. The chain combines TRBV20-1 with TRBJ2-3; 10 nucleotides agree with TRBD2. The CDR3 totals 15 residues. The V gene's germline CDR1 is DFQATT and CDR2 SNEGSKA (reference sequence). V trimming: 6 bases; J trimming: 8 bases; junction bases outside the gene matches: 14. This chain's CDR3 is CSAPRRLAGVVTQYF. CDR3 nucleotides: TGCAGTGCGCCCCGTCGGCTAGCGGGAGTGGTTACGCAGTATTTT.

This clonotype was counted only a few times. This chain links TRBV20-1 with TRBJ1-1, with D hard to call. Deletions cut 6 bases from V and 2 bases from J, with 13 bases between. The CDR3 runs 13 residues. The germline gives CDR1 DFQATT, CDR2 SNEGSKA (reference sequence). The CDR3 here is CSARGHINTEAFF. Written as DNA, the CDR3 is TGCAGTGCCCGAGGGCATATCAACACTGAAGCTTTCTTT.

DNA of the CDR3: TGCAGTGCTAGAGAGGACAGGGGGGCTTTCTTT. This translates into CSAREDRGAFF. The chain has TRBV20-1 and TRBJ1-1; 10 nucleotides match TRBD1. The CDR3 is made up of 11 amino acids. Losses at the gene ends were 0 bases for V and 11 bases for J; bases not matched to a gene: 0. Per germline, CDR1 DFQATT and CDR2 SNEGSKA (reference sequence).